This T cell receptor (beta chain) derives from a study of blood T cells in healthy people across ages. A J-beta primer mix and a sample-barcoded 5' primer were used in a second PCR of about 6 to 12 cycles. TCRdb passed the 5' RACE reads through MiXCR, listing each CDR3 protein once. The data hold over 550,000 distinct CDR3 sequences, with about 30% observed a single time. CDR1 and CDR2 from the germline V gene are DFQATT and SNEGSKA (reference sequence). Deletions cut 2 bases from V and 7 bases from J, with 18 bases between. This CDR3 is 15 amino acids long. Sequenced input: blood. The sequence was collected from an elderly woman in good health. This chain links TRBV20-1 with TRBJ1-5, with no clear D. Written as DNA, the CDR3 is TGCAGTGCTAGACCTCGGGCAGGAGAAGAGCAGCCCCAGCATTTT. It yields the protein CSARPRAGEEQPQHF.